The source of this T cell receptor (beta chain) is a study of blood T cell repertoires in COVID-19. About the research overall: Researchers got acute and convalescent COVID-19 samples from the United States, Italy and Spain.

Original analysis: Nucleated cell counts were estimated from reference gene primer amplification. The method was immunoSEQ multiplex PCR; TCRdb's version includes in-frame clones alone and lacks a portion of them. Clone size and V and J calls were adopted from that table, with D and trimming inferred from the DNA. The sample carries 200,000 to 250,000 clones, 80% recorded once. CDR1 and CDR2 from the germline V gene are SGHNT and YYREEE (reference sequence). The length of the CDR3 is 14 residues. Trimming left V 0 bases short and J 6 bases short, with 12 bases between. This clone was found once. The genes are TRBV5-4 and TRBJ1-1; D call uncertain. The sequenced sample consisted of peripheral blood. This clonotype was obtained from a human donor in a cohort sampled during active COVID-19. In nucleotides, the CDR3 is TGTGCCAGCAGCTTGGTCGGCGCGGGCGCTGAAGCTTTCTTT. Amino acid sequence: CASSLVGAGAEAFF.